A single sample is the source of the 7 T cell receptor beta chains below, sequenced in a study of blood T cell repertoires in COVID-19. Profiled with immunoSEQ multiplex PCR; TCRdb holds only in-frame clones, not every one. The data contain roughly 260,000 clones, about 91% of them singletons. The sequenced sample was peripheral blood. The receptors originated from a young adult with COVID-19, enrolled during active disease.

The CDR3 DNA follows: TGTGCCAGCAGTTATTCGGGGGTAGGCAATCAGCCCCAGCATTTT. Translated: CASSYSGVGNQPQHF. The rearrangement links TRBV6-2 or TRBV6-3 to TRBJ1-5; weak D call: TRBD1 (5 bases). This CDR3 is built from 15 residues. V was clipped by 3 bases and J by 2 bases, with 11 bases between them. CDR1 is MNHEY, CDR2 SVGEGT, per germline.

The chain combines TRBV5-8 with TRBJ1-5; 7 nucleotides line up with TRBD1. CDR3 length: 15 residues. Germline lookup yields CDR1 SGHTS and CDR2 YDEGEE. With 5 bases clipped from V and 0 bases from J, the junction kept 5 bases outside the gene matches. Written as DNA, the CDR3 is TGTGCCAGCAGTCCGAGGGGGCCTAGCAATCAGCCCCAGCATTTT. It encodes CASSPRGPSNQPQHF.

CDR3 residues: CASSDNRGLAGEATQYF. The CDR3 DNA follows: TGTGCCAGCAGTGACAACAGAGGACTAGCGGGAGAGGCGACCCAGTACTTC. The chain combines TRBV2 with TRBJ2-5, with 13 bases fitting TRBD2. Germline V CDR1 and CDR2: SNHLY, FYNNEI. The CDR3 totals 17 residues. V shed 3 bases, J shed 7 bases, and the junction held 11 bases outside the gene matches. Full variable domain (outside the CDR3, taken from reference TRBV2 and TRBJ2-5): EPEVTQTPSHQVTQMGQEVILRCVPISNHLYFYWYRQILGQKVEFLVSFYNNEISEKSEIFDDQFSVERPDGSNFTLKIRSTKLEDSAMYFCASSDNRGLAGEATQYFGPGTRLLVL.

The rearrangement uses TRBV3-1 (or the pseudogene TRBV3-2) and TRBJ2-7, with TRBD1 matching over 7 bases. Germline V gene lookup returns CDR1 LGHDT and CDR2 YNNKEL (reference sequence). With V trimmed by 4 bases and J by 6 bases, 24 bases remained unmatched. The CDR3 has 19 amino acids. In DNA form, the CDR3 reads TGTGCCAGCAGCCCCTACCCCCGGGACAGCCAATTCCCCGCTGCCGAGCAGTACTTC. Encoded protein: CASSPYPRDSQFPAAEQYF.

The V gene is TRBV5-1, the J gene TRBJ1-1; 9 bases align to TRBD1. The trim removed 7 bases at V and 6 bases at J, leaving 13 bases unmatched. This CDR3 region has 15 residues. Germline V CDR1 and CDR2: SGHRS, YFSETQ. The CDR3 loop is CASALQGAGRAEAFF. The CDR3 DNA is TGCGCCAGCGCTCTACAGGGGGCGGGAAGAGCTGAAGCTTTCTTT. The variable domain in full, completed from reference TRBV5-1 and TRBJ1-1, reads KAGVTQTPRYLIKTRGQQVTLSCSPISGHRSVSWYQQTPGQGLQFLFEYFSETQRNKGNFPGRFSGRQFSNSRSEMNVSTLELGDSALYLCASALQGAGRAEAFFGQGTRLTVV.

The V call is TRBV7-2, the J call TRBJ2-7; 14 positions match TRBD2. CDR3 length: 17 amino acids. CDR1 and CDR2 from the germline V gene are SGHTA and FQGNSA. The V segment lost 1 base and the J segment 2 bases; nucleotides outside the gene matches: 4. The CDR3 bases are TGTGCCAGCAGCTTAGAAAAGGGACTAGCGGGAGCCTACGAGCAGTACTTC. Its translation is CASSLEKGLAGAYEQYF.

This chain joins TRBV12-3 or TRBV12-4 and TRBJ1-5; D unclear. Trimming stripped 6 bases from V and 0 bases from J, with 3 bases between. This CDR3 spans 12 amino acids. CDR3 DNA: TGTGCCAGCAGATATAGCAATCAGCCCCAGCATTTT. Translating it yields CASRYSNQPQHF.